This TCR beta chain emerged from a study of T cells in Graves' hyperthyroidism and ophthalmopathy. At least ten counts were recorded for this clonotype. CDR1 and CDR2 (germline): MNHEY, SMNVEV (reference sequence). The CDR3 consists of 15 residues. Trimming removed 7 bases from V and 6 bases from J; junction bases left unmatched: 12. Uncontrolled infection, other autoimmune disease, pregnancy or lactation barred patients from enrollment. RNA transcripts provided the source from which TCR beta CDR3 regions were amplified. The study used the HTBI primer set for a first-round RT-PCR of the TCR CDR3. TCRdb redid the calling of the multiplex PCR reads with MiXCR, one entry per CDR3 protein. The table lists 100,000 to 130,000 distinct CDR3 sequences, around a sixth of them singletons.

Material for sequencing was blood. The V and J genes are TRBV27 and TRBJ2-4; 7 positions agree with TRBD1. The TCR originated in a woman aged 45-60 years with Graves' hyperthyroidism. In nucleotides, the CDR3 is TGTGCCAGCACCGCTCGACAGGGTGGGGGAAACATTCAGTACTTC. It specifies CASTARQGGGNIQYF.